This T cell receptor beta chain was identified during a study of tumor and adjacent non-tumor tissue in lung cancer. Background on the study: Histology: about a dozen adenocarcinoma, a couple of squamous cell carcinoma, 1 small cell lung cancer. Regarding the study as a whole: TCR diversity was significantly greater in tumor than normal lung tissue.

This sample's RNA came from whole unsorted tissue. Concerning this clonotype: As yet, its antigen is unknown. An end of the junction does not agree with germline; a read error may underlie this.

The length of the CDR3 is 17 residues. Looked up from germline, CDR1 is MNHEY and CDR2 is SVGEGT. The library came from three nested PCR rounds adapted from ARM-PCR protocols. TCRdb reanalysed the multiplex PCR reads using MiXCR and keeps one entry per CDR3 protein. Here the sample spans approximately 70,000 distinct CDR3 sequences, more than 70% being singletons. The TCR was taken from a man between 60 and 75 years old with non-small cell lung cancer. The chain couples TRBV6-2 or TRBV6-3 to TRBJ2-1; no definite D call. The sample consisted of lung tumor tissue. In DNA form, the CDR3 reads TGTGCCAGCAGTTACGACCGGCCTGATAAATTATACATTGAGCAGTTCTTC. Its protein product is CASSYDRPDKLYIEQFF.